This TCR beta chain is drawn from a study of blood T cells in healthy people across ages. For the second PCR, which ran for 7 to 11 cycles, a sample-barcoded 5' primer and a J-beta primer mix were used. TCRdb passed the 5' RACE reads through MiXCR, listing each CDR3 protein once. This table has hundreds of thousands of distinct CDR3 sequences, approximately 30% appearing once. V trimming: 8 bases; J trimming: 4 bases; junction bases outside the gene matches: 20. CDR1 and CDR2 from the germline V gene are SEHNR and FQNEAQ (reference sequence). The CDR3 consists of 18 residues. This clonotype was counted many times.

This sequence joins TRBV7-9 and TRBJ2-3, with 8 bases lining up with TRBD2. The receptor comes from a woman of 80 years or more in good health. The sample consisted of blood. The CDR3 protein is CASAGSERGWQGADTQYF. CDR3 bases: TGTGCCAGCGCTGGTTCGGAGCGGGGGTGGCAGGGAGCAGATACGCAGTATTTT.